Presented here are 27 T cell receptor beta chains from one specimen sequenced in a study of CD4 T cells in relation to SARS-CoV-2 and coronaviruses. Only in-frame clones appear in the TCRdb table, and some are missing; sequencing was by immunoSEQ multiplex PCR. This sample has more than 55,000 clones; 75% to 90% occur once, and the top ten carry about 1.5%. Unexposed donor CD4+ T cells date from about 2011-2018, before the COVID-19 pandemic. Sequencing was performed on memory CD4+ T cells from PBMCs. The receptors come from a human donor in good health.

This chain joins TRBV11-2 and TRBJ2-1; 10 positions agree with TRBD1. Germline-derived CDR1 and CDR2 are SGHAT and FQNNGV. The CDR3 is 17 amino acids. V lost 5 bases to trimming and J lost 4 bases; unmatched junction nucleotides: 11. The CDR3 coding sequence is TGTGCCAGCAGCCGACGTCCGGGACAGGGGAATTACAATGAGCAGTTCTTC. Protein product: CASSRRPGQGNYNEQFF. Drawing the rest from reference TRBV11-2 and TRBJ2-1, the complete variable domain is EAGVAQSPRYKIIEKRQSVAFWCNPISGHATLYWYQQILGQGPKLLIQFQNNGVVDDSQLPKDRFSAERLKGVDSTLKIQPAKLEDSAVYLCASSRRPGQGNYNEQFFGPGTRLTVL.

This chain connects TRBV10-3 to TRBJ2-7; 10 nucleotides line up with TRBD2. The CDR3 length is 12 residues. Germline V CDR1 and CDR2: ENHRY, SYGVKD. Losses at the gene ends were 9 bases for V and 1 base for J; bases not matched to a gene: 0. CDR3 bases: TGTGCCATAGCGGGAGGGTCCTACGAGCAGTACTTC. It codes for CAIAGGSYEQYF.

The chain joins TRBV28 to TRBJ1-2; no reliable D call. This CDR3 contains 13 residues. The germline V and J ends were trimmed by 5 bases and 5 bases, with 12 bases remaining between them. The germline CDR1 and CDR2 sequences are MDHEN and SYDVKM. The CDR3 bases are TGTGCCAGCAGTACCGGCAAACGGTATGGCTACACCTTC. Its protein is CASSTGKRYGYTF.

This sequence joins TRBV11-2 and TRBJ2-1, with TRBD1 matching 9 bases. This CDR3 is 18 amino acids long. The germline CDR1 and CDR2 sequences are SGHAT and FQNNGV. Trimming at V came to 3 bases and at J to 1 base, leaving 10 bases not matched to a gene. CDR3 amino acids: CASSLGQGLGESYNEQFF. CDR3 DNA: TGTGCCAGCAGCTTGGGACAGGGTTTAGGAGAATCCTACAATGAGCAGTTCTTC.

The chain joins TRBV30 to TRBJ2-1; 9 positions agree with TRBD2. The CDR3 totals 14 residues. The V gene end was trimmed by 3 bases and the J gene end by 7 bases; junction bases not matched to a gene: 7. Germline V gene data show CDR1 as GTSNPN and CDR2 as SVGIG (reference sequence). The DNA of the CDR3 is TGTGCCTGGAGCTGGGGGCTAGCGGGAAATGAGCAGTTCTTC. Translation: CAWSWGLAGNEQFF.

The rearrangement links TRBV6-5 to TRBJ1-2; D not certain. The CDR3 sequence is 13 residues long. CDR1 is MNHEY and CDR2 is SVGAGI in the germline V gene. The V end was cut by 6 bases, the J end by 0 bases, with 8 bases between. The DNA of the CDR3 is TGTGCCAGCAGCATGAATGCTAACTATGGCTACACCTTC. Translated, it gives CASSMNANYGYTF.

This chain uses TRBV19 with TRBJ1-2; perhaps TRBD1 as D (5 bases). The CDR3 spans 14 residues. With 6 bases removed from V and 3 bases from J, the gap between germline ends came to 14 bases. Germline CDR1 and CDR2: LNHDA and SQIVND (reference sequence). In DNA form, the CDR3 reads TGTGCCAGTAGCCCCGGGACGGGGGACTATGGCTACACCTTC. Its translation is CASSPGTGDYGYTF. The full variable domain, completed using reference TRBV19 and TRBJ1-2, is DGGITQSPKYLFRKEGQNVTLSCEQNLNHDAMYWYRQDPGQGLRLIYYSQIVNDFQKGDIAEGYSVSREKKESFPLTVTSAQKNPTAFYLCASSPGTGDYGYTFGSGTRLTVV.

There are a few counts of this clone. The J gene is TRBJ2-7, the V gene TRBV10-3; D unresolved. CDR3 size: 14 residues. Germline V gives CDR1 ENHRY, CDR2 SYGVKD. The V end lost 0 bases, the J end lost 0 bases, and 6 bases lay between the germline ends. For the CDR3, the DNA is TGTGCCATCAGTGAGTCCCCTGTCTCCTACGAGCAGTACTTC. It yields the protein CAISESPVSYEQYF.

This clone showed up just a few times. This chain uses TRBV7-2 with TRBJ2-1; 10 bases match TRBD1. The CDR3 is 15 residues long. The V segment lost 5 bases and the J segment 8 bases; nucleotides outside the gene matches: 9. Germline values: CDR1 SGHTA, CDR2 FQGNSA. The CDR3 DNA follows: TGTGCCAGCAGCCTGATGGCGACAGGGGGCGATGAGCAGTTCTTC. Encoded protein: CASSLMATGGDEQFF.

The genes are TRBV7-9 and TRBJ2-1; 9 bases align to TRBD1. The CDR3 sequence is 19 residues long. CDR1 is SEHNR, CDR2 FQNEAQ, per germline (reference sequence). With V trimmed by 5 bases and J by 5 bases, 19 bases remained unmatched. CDR3 in DNA: TGTGCCAGCAGCCGGATGGGACAGGGAGGTGGGAGTAGGGACAATGAGCAGTTCTTC. Translating gives CASSRMGQGGGSRDNEQFF.

The V gene is TRBV11-1, the J gene TRBJ2-7; D is unclear. Germline-derived CDR1 and CDR2 are SGHAT and FQDESV (reference sequence). Trimming removed 4 bases at V and 0 bases at J, with 13 bases between. CDR3 length equals 15 residues. The CDR3 bases are TGTGCCAGCAGCTCTTCATCAGGATCCTCCTACGAGCAGTACTTC. Translation: CASSSSSGSSYEQYF.

This chain connects TRBV19 to TRBJ1-5; D not certain. CDR3 size: 16 residues. Germline V gene sequence: CDR1 LNHDA, CDR2 SQIVND (reference sequence). V gave up 5 bases and J gave up 1 base, with 15 bases separating them. This CDR3 reads CASSGQALGSNQPQHF. The CDR3 DNA follows: TGTGCCAGTAGTGGGCAGGCTCTGGGGAGCAATCAGCCCCAGCATTTT.

This clone was counted once. The V call is TRBV5-1, the J call TRBJ1-2, with D possibly matching TRBD1 (5 bases). V was cut by 2 bases and J by 4 bases, with 6 bases left in between. The CDR3 is 12 residues long. CDR1 and CDR2 (germline): SGHRS, YFSETQ. The CDR3 DNA is TGCGCCAGCAGCTTCGACAGCTATGGCTACACCTTC. Translating gives CASSFDSYGYTF.

The chain combines TRBV11-2 with TRBJ2-3; D is perhaps TRBD2 (6 bases). The CDR3 is 13 amino acids. Germline V CDR1 and CDR2: SGHAT, FQNNGV. V was pared by 5 bases and J by 10 bases, with 16 bases between. Here the CDR3 reads CASSQLISGSQYF. CDR3 sequence (DNA): TGTGCCAGCAGCCAGCTGATTAGCGGATCGCAGTATTTT. Complete variable domain (other parts from reference TRBV11-2 and TRBJ2-3): EAGVAQSPRYKIIEKRQSVAFWCNPISGHATLYWYQQILGQGPKLLIQFQNNGVVDDSQLPKDRFSAERLKGVDSTLKIQPAKLEDSAVYLCASSQLISGSQYFGPGTRLTVL.

The rearrangement joins TRBV5-1 to TRBJ2-3, with a possible D match to TRBD2 (6 bases). The germline gives CDR1 SGHRS, CDR2 YFSETQ. The CDR3 length is 16 residues. With 1 base removed from V and 3 bases from J, the gap between germline ends came to 15 bases. The CDR3 nucleotides read TGCGCCAGCAGCTTGATGGCGGGAACGGGGACAGATACGCAGTATTTT. Translating it yields CASSLMAGTGTDTQYF.

V usage is TRBV3-1 (or the pseudogene TRBV3-2) and J usage is TRBJ2-2; tentative D call: TRBD2 (6 bases). CDR1 is LGHDT, CDR2 YNNKEL, per germline (reference sequence). There are 14 residues in the CDR3. The germline V and J ends were trimmed by 3 bases and 2 bases, with 7 bases remaining between them. CDR3 sequence: CASSQGLNTGELFF. In DNA, the CDR3 is TGTGCCAGCAGCCAGGGACTCAACACCGGGGAGCTGTTTTTT.

The chain couples TRBV27 to TRBJ2-7, with D tentatively TRBD1 (7 bases). Trimming shortened V by 6 bases and J by 0 bases, and 12 bases separated the two germline ends. CDR1 and CDR2 (germline): MNHEY, SMNVEV (reference sequence). The length of the CDR3 is 14 residues. In nucleotides, the CDR3 is TGTGCCAGCAGCAGACAGGGACTCTCCTACGAGCAGTACTTC. Translating it yields CASSRQGLSYEQYF.

The chain employs TRBV5-8 and TRBJ2-5; no reliable D call. Germline CDR1 and CDR2: SGHTS and YDEGEE. This CDR3 contains 13 residues. Deletions cut 5 bases from V and 3 bases from J, with 11 bases between. The CDR3 coding sequence is TGTGCCAGCAGGCCCTTGGTGGAAGAGACCCAGTACTTC. It translates to CASRPLVEETQYF.

J is TRBJ2-6 and V is TRBV5-1, with D perhaps matching TRBD2 (6 bases). Trimming shortened V by 4 bases and J by 3 bases, and 14 bases separated the two germline ends. This CDR3 contains 16 residues. From germline, CDR1 is SGHRS and CDR2 YFSETQ. CDR3 sequence reads: CASSPPGVSGANVLTF. The CDR3 region has the DNA TGCGCCAGCAGCCCGCCGGGGGTGAGTGGGGCCAACGTCCTGACTTTC.

The chain is built from TRBV19 and TRBJ2-7; 8 bases align to TRBD1. Per the germline V gene, CDR1 is LNHDA and CDR2 is SQIVND (reference sequence). With 5 bases clipped from V and 0 bases from J, the junction kept 9 bases outside the gene matches. This CDR3 comprises 16 residues. The CDR3 DNA sequence: TGTGCCAGTAGTGCCCTCACGGGACAGGACTCCTACGAGCAGTACTTC. This codes for CASSALTGQDSYEQYF.

This chain links TRBV6-5 with TRBJ2-7; D is possibly TRBD2 (5 bases). The length of the CDR3 is 15 residues. Germline CDR1 and CDR2: MNHEY and SVGAGI. Trimming removed 5 bases from V and 6 bases from J, with 20 bases in between. CDR3 nucleotides: TGTGCCAGCAGTCCTTCCATGACTACCACCTTCGAGCAGTACTTC. Encoded protein: CASSPSMTTTFEQYF.

This clone occurred once. This chain uses TRBV9 with TRBJ1-2; D unclear. This CDR3 region has 13 residues. V dropped 0 bases and J dropped 4 bases, with 7 bases sitting between them. Per germline, CDR1 SGDLS and CDR2 YYNGEE. CDR3 nucleotides: TGTGCCAGCAGCGTAGTAGGAGGCTATGGCTACACCTTC. It specifies CASSVVGGYGYTF.

The rearrangement joins TRBV28 to TRBJ1-3; no reliable D call. With 5 bases removed from V and 4 bases from J, the gap between germline ends came to 15 bases. This CDR3 contains 15 residues. The germline gives CDR1 MDHEN, CDR2 SYDVKM. The CDR3 DNA reads as TGTGCCAGCAGTATTGGACTAACCTACGGAAACACCATATATTTT. Translation: CASSIGLTYGNTIYF.

The chain is built from TRBV12-3 or TRBV12-4 and TRBJ1-5; no reliable D call. V lost 3 bases and J 6 bases, leaving 9 bases between the germline ends. The CDR3 extends over 13 amino acids. DNA for the CDR3: TGTGCCAGCAGTTTGACAAGCGTTCAGCCCCAGCATTTT. This sequence encodes CASSLTSVQPQHF.

This sequence joins TRBV5-6 and TRBJ2-7, with 9 bases aligning to TRBD1. V gave up 0 bases and J gave up 0 bases; unmatched junction bases: 1. The germline V gene encodes CDR1 SGHDT and CDR2 YYEEEE. The CDR3 has 15 residues. The CDR3 sequence is CASSLEGQGSYEQYF. CDR3 nucleotides: TGTGCCAGCAGCTTGGAGGGACAGGGCTCCTACGAGCAGTACTTC.

The chain couples TRBV10-3 to TRBJ2-7; 9 bases align to TRBD1. J was trimmed by 3 bases and V by 0 bases; bases with no gene match: 6. From germline, CDR1 is ENHRY and CDR2 SYGVKD. The CDR3 runs 16 residues. In DNA, the CDR3 is TGTGCCATCAGTGAGTCTCGCGGGGGACAGGGCTACGAGCAGTACTTC. The encoded protein is CAISESRGGQGYEQYF.

The chain uses TRBV27 and TRBJ1-5; 7 positions agree with TRBD1. CDR1 is MNHEY and CDR2 is SMNVEV in the germline V gene (reference sequence). This CDR3 spans 14 amino acids. V lost 6 bases, J lost 3 bases, and 5 bases stayed unmatched. CDR3: CASSDRDNNQPQHF. The CDR3 DNA is TGTGCCAGCAGCGACAGGGATAACAATCAGCCCCAGCATTTT.